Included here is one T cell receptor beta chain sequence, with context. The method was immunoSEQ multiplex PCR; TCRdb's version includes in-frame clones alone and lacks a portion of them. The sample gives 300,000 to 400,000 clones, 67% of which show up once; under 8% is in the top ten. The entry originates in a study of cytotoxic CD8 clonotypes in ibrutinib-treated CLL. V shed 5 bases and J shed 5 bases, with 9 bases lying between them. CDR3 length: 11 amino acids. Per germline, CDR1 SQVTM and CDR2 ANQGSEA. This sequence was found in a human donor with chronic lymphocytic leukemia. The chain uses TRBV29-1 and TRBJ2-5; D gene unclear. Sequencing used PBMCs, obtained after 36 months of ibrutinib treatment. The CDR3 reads CSVRIAETQYF. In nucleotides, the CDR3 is TGCAGCGTTAGGATTGCCGAGACCCAGTACTTC.